The 2 T cell receptor beta chains below come from one sample, sequenced in a study of post-analysis software for immune sequencing data (dated by TCRdb to about 2015). General study outcomes and caveats: Patients showed significantly higher frequencies than controls for roughly 5 TRBV segments, among them TRBV5-6, TRBV5-1 and TRBV20-1.

Their antigen targets remain unknown. The library was obtained by PCR. Reads for this sample came from an Illumina HiSeq 2500. Unique molecular identifiers were incorporated into TCR beta cDNA libraries to reduce PCR and sequencing biases. TCRdb reworked the public reads: Q25 trimming with fastp, MiXCR clone assembly, productive beta chains retained. Every CDR3 protein is listed once, alongside the most common genes and DNA of its rows. This sample comprises about 430,000 distinct CDR3 sequences, 30% to 40% of them detected only once. Jointly, the top ten make up less than 10% of the sample. Material for sequencing was blood. These receptors came from a girl aged 2-15 years with multiple sclerosis.

The rearrangement uses TRBV19 and TRBJ2-3; TRBD2 matches 12 bases. The V segment lost 4 bases and the J segment 4 bases; nucleotides outside the gene matches: 3. Germline CDR1 LNHDA, CDR2 SQIVND (reference sequence). This CDR3 has 15 amino acids. CDR3 protein: CASSKLAGGPDTQYF. CDR3 coding DNA: TGTGCCAGTAGTAAGCTAGCGGGGGGGCCAGATACGCAGTATTTT.

The chain uses TRBV5-1 and TRBJ2-1; TRBD2 agrees at 12 bases. V was pared by 8 bases and J by 0 bases, with 18 bases of the junction left unmatched. CDR3 length: 20 amino acids. The germline V gene encodes CDR1 SGHRS and CDR2 YFSETQ. The DNA of the CDR3 is TGCGCCAGAACCATCCATGAGCTAGCGGGGGGGTATTTCTCCTACAATGAGCAGTTCTTC. Its translation: CARTIHELAGGYFSYNEQFF.